Described below is a single T cell receptor (beta chain) sequence and its context. Original handling: The assay estimated nucleated cells by amplifying reference gene primers. Clones were sequenced by immunoSEQ multiplex PCR, and TCRdb holds only the in-frame ones, with some missing. That table gives V, J and clone size, and the DNA gave D and trimming. The data hold some 200,000 clones, with around four fifths observed a single time. This entry comes from a study of blood T cell repertoires in COVID-19. The overall study: Donors in the United States, Italy and Spain gave samples during acute or convalescent COVID-19. Nucleic acid was either cDNA or gDNA, and it came from T cells, B-cell-depleted T cells, or PBMCs.

CDR3 length: 17 residues. Germline CDR1 is MNHEY and CDR2 is SVGEGT. Trimming stripped 4 bases from V and 2 bases from J, with 21 bases between. The TCR was taken from a woman older than 75 with active or convalescent COVID-19. V gene TRBV6-2 or TRBV6-3 combines with J gene TRBJ2-7, with D possibly matching TRBD2 (7 bases). Specimen: peripheral blood. The CDR3 nucleotides read TGTGCCAGCAGTTGGGCACCGTTCGGGGGGCCAACCTACGAGCAGTACTTC. Translated: CASSWAPFGGPTYEQYF.